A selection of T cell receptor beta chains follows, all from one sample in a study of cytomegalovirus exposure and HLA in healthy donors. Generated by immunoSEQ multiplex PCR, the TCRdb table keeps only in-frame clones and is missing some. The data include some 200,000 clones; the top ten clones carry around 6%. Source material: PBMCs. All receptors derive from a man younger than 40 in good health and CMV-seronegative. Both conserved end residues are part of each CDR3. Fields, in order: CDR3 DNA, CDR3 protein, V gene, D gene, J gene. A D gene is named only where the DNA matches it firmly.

TGTGCCAGCAGTTACTCCGCAGGGTTTGGCGAGCAGTACTTC,CASSYSAGFGEQYF,TRBV6-6,-,TRBJ2-7
TGTGCCAGCAGTTTCGGGGTTGGGGGGTTCACTAATGAAAAACTGTTTTTT,CASSFGVGGFTNEKLFF,TRBV7-9,-,TRBJ1-4
TGTGCCAGCAGTTACGGCCAGGGGTTGACGGATACCTTT,CASSYGQGLTDTF,TRBV6-5,-,TRBJ1-2
TGTGCCAGCAGTCCCTATCGGGGAGGGGATACTGAAGCTTTCTTT,CASSPYRGGDTEAFF,TRBV27,-,TRBJ1-1
TGTGCCAGCTCACCACCGGGACAGGGGGCGAATCAGTACTTC,CASSPPGQGANQYF,TRBV18,TRBD1,TRBJ2-7
TGTGCCAGCAGTTACCGGGACACATTCTACGAGCAGTACTTC,CASSYRDTFYEQYF,TRBV6-5,-,TRBJ2-7
TGTGCCAGCTCACCATTACAGGCTTCCTACGAGCAGTACTTC,CASSPLQASYEQYF,TRBV18,-,TRBJ2-7
TGTGCCAGCATGCCGGGACAGGGGCGTTCGAGGTCCTACGAGCAGTACTTC,CASMPGQGRSRSYEQYF,TRBV7-2,TRBD1,TRBJ2-7
TGTGCCAGCAGCAAAACAGGGGGCGCCAGCTATGGCTACACCTTC,CASSKTGGASYGYTF,TRBV7-2,TRBD1,TRBJ1-2
TGTGCCAGCAGTTTGACCTGGACTAGGGGCAATGAGCAGTTCTTC,CASSLTWTRGNEQFF,TRBV27,TRBD2,TRBJ2-1
TGTGCCAGCAGTCAAACAGGACCCCTCTCCTACGAGCAGTACTTC,CASSQTGPLSYEQYF,TRBV6-5,-,TRBJ2-7
TGTGCCAGTAGTAGAGGACTAGCGGGACTACTTTCCTACGAGCAGTACTTC,CASSRGLAGLLSYEQYF,TRBV19,TRBD2,TRBJ2-7
TGTGCCTGGAGCCGCGGGACAGGGGCGCTCGGCTACACCTTC,CAWSRGTGALGYTF,TRBV30,TRBD1,TRBJ1-2
TGCGCCAGCAGCTTGACAGCTACCTACGAGCAGTACTTC,CASSLTATYEQYF,TRBV5-1,-,TRBJ2-7
TGTGCCAGCAGCTTATCAGAGGGCTATGGCTACACCTTC,CASSLSEGYGYTF,TRBV11-3,-,TRBJ1-2
TGTGCCAGCAGTTCCCACAGGGGCACTGAAGCTTTCTTT,CASSSHRGTEAFF,TRBV6-5,TRBD1,TRBJ1-1
TGCGCCAGCAGCCTCGACAGGGGGCTTTCTGAAAAACTGTTTTTT,CASSLDRGLSEKLFF,TRBV4-1,TRBD1,TRBJ1-4
TGTGCCAGCAGCTTGTCGTCTATGAACACAGATACGCAGTATTTT,CASSLSSMNTDTQYF,TRBV28,-,TRBJ2-3
TGTGCCAGCAGCTTGCAGGGGAGCTCCTACAATGAGCAGTTCTTC,CASSLQGSSYNEQFF,TRBV4-2,-,TRBJ2-1
TGCGCCAGCAGCGGACTAGCGGGAGGAGGGGCCTACGAGCAGTACTTC,CASSGLAGGGAYEQYF,TRBV5-1,TRBD2,TRBJ2-7
TGTGCCAGCAGTGGTGTGAGGGGGCAGGAGTACGAGCAGTACTTC,CASSGVRGQEYEQYF,TRBV27,TRBD1,TRBJ2-7
TGCGCCAGCAGCTTCTACATTGGGGGACAGGGGTTTAATGAGCAGTTCTTC,CASSFYIGGQGFNEQFF,TRBV5-1,TRBD1,TRBJ2-1
TGTGCCAGCAGTCCGGGACAAGTCGGGGAGCTGTTTTTT,CASSPGQVGELFF,TRBV27,-,TRBJ2-2
TGTGCCAGCAGCTTAGTCCTAGCGGGGGACTCCTACAATGAGCAGTTCTTC,CASSLVLAGDSYNEQFF,TRBV7-9,TRBD2,TRBJ2-1
TGTGCCAGTAGATCGGGGACCGGGGAGCTGTTTTTT,CASRSGTGELFF,TRBV19,-,TRBJ2-2
TGCGCCGGGACAGGGGGCTCTGGGGCCAACGTCCTGACTTTC,CAGTGGSGANVLTF,TRBV5-1,TRBD1,TRBJ2-6
TGTGCCAGCAGTTTGGCAGAACACAATGAGCAGTTCTTC,CASSLAEHNEQFF,TRBV28,-,TRBJ2-1
TGTGCCTGGAGTGACCCGGACAGGACAACTAATGAAAAACTGTTTTTT,CAWSDPDRTTNEKLFF,TRBV30,TRBD1,TRBJ1-4
TGTGCCAGCAGCCCTCTGGGGTGGCAGGGGAAGTTACCCCTCCACTTT,CASSPLGWQGKLPLHF,TRBV7-8,-,TRBJ1-6
TGTGCCAGCAGCCATCCCAGGGCTAGCGGGAGTGCTGGGGCCAACGTCCTGACTTTC,CASSHPRASGSAGANVLTF,TRBV11-2,TRBD2,TRBJ2-6
TGTGCCAGCAGCTTAGAAGTCAGGGATAATGAAAAACTGTTTTTT,CASSLEVRDNEKLFF,TRBV11-2,-,TRBJ1-4
TGTGCCAGCAGACTCAGGGCTTCGTATGGCTACACCTTC,CASRLRASYGYTF,TRBV6-6,-,TRBJ1-2
TGCAGCGTTGAAGCCGGGACAGGGTCTGGAAACACCATATATTTT,CSVEAGTGSGNTIYF,TRBV29-1,TRBD1,TRBJ1-3
TGCAGCGTTGAAGGTCCGGCTAGCGGGACCTACGAGCAGTACTTC,CSVEGPASGTYEQYF,TRBV29-1,TRBD2,TRBJ2-7
TGCAGCGTTATAAGCGGTGAGCGTTTAGATACGCAGTATTTT,CSVISGERLDTQYF,TRBV29-1,-,TRBJ2-3
TGTGCCAGCAGATTAGCGGGGGCGACCACAGATACGCAGTATTTT,CASRLAGATTDTQYF,TRBV19,TRBD2,TRBJ2-3
TGTGCCAGCAGCGGATACGGGACAGGTCACAACCACGCAGACTTC,CASSGYGTGHNHADF,TRBV7-8,TRBD1,TRBJ2-7
TGCAGCGTGGGGTGGGAGCGGGAGGAAGTTGAGCAGTTCTTC,CSVGWEREEVEQFF,TRBV29-1,TRBD2,TRBJ2-1
TGTGCCATCAGTTCACGAAGGGGGACAGGTGCCCAGACTTCTGGAAACACCATATATTTT,CAISSRRGTGAQTSGNTIYF,TRBV10-3,TRBD1,TRBJ1-3
TGTGCCAGCAGCCCAGGACAGGGGATCTTTTTTAACACTGAAGCTTTCTTT,CASSPGQGIFFNTEAFF,TRBV5-4,TRBD1,TRBJ1-1
TGTGCCAGCTCACCACCGACAGGGGGCTTATACGAGCAGTACTTC,CASSPPTGGLYEQYF,TRBV18,TRBD1,TRBJ2-7
TGTGCCAGCAGCCAATGGACTGTCCAAGAGACCCAGTACTTC,CASSQWTVQETQYF,TRBV4-2,-,TRBJ2-5
TGTGCCAGCAGCTTAGGAACAGGGCTAGATACGCAGTATTTT,CASSLGTGLDTQYF,TRBV7-2,-,TRBJ2-3
TGTGCCAGCAGCGTGCCCAACCGACAGGGGAGCTACACCTTC,CASSVPNRQGSYTF,TRBV5-4,TRBD1,TRBJ1-2
TGCGCCAGCAGTTATTACAGGGGGCTCACTGAAGCTTTCTTT,CASSYYRGLTEAFF,TRBV10-1,TRBD1,TRBJ1-1
TGTGCCAGCAGCTCCACAGGGGGTAATGAAAAACTGTTTTTT,CASSSTGGNEKLFF,TRBV7-6,TRBD1,TRBJ1-4
TGTGCCAGCAGAGACCAGGGGGCGCAGAACGAGCAGTACTTC,CASRDQGAQNEQYF,TRBV6-6,TRBD1,TRBJ2-7
TGTGCCAGCAGCTTAGATACGGGGACAGTCTCTGGAAACACCATATATTTT,CASSLDTGTVSGNTIYF,TRBV11-2,TRBD1,TRBJ1-3
TGTGCCAGCAGCTTAACAGGCAATCAGCCCCAGCATTTT,CASSLTGNQPQHF,TRBV7-2,-,TRBJ1-5
TGTGCCAGCAGTTTTACGAACAGCTTCTATGGCTACACCTTC,CASSFTNSFYGYTF,TRBV27,-,TRBJ1-2
TGCGCCAGCGGCCCAACAGGGGCCCTTAATGAAAAACTGTTTTTT,CASGPTGALNEKLFF,TRBV5-1,TRBD1,TRBJ1-4
TGTGCCAGCAGTAAAAATACGGGGGAGATCCGCTATGGCTACACCTTC,CASSKNTGEIRYGYTF,TRBV27,-,TRBJ1-2
TGTGCCAGTAGTCCCCAGACTAGCGGGAGTCCTGCCAAAAACATTCAGTACTTC,CASSPQTSGSPAKNIQYF,TRBV19,TRBD2,TRBJ2-4
TGTGCCAGCAGCGGCGGAGGACTAGGGAACTACGAGCAGTACTTC,CASSGGGLGNYEQYF,TRBV9,TRBD2,TRBJ2-7